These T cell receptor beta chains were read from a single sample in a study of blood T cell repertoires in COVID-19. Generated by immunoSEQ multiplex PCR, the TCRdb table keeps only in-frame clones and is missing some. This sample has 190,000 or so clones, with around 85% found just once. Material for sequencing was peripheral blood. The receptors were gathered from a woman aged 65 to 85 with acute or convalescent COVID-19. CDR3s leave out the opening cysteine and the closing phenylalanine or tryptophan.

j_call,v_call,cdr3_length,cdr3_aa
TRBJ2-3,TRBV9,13,ASSPGGSSTDTQY
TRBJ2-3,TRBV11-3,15,ASSAFWEREGRDTQY
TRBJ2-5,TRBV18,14,ASSPLPLRQQETQY
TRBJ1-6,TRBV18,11,ASSTSRNSPLH
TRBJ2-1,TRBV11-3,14,ASSLDQLAGVNEQF
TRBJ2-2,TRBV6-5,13,ASTYSRDIPGELF
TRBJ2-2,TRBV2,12,ASSGTSGALRLF
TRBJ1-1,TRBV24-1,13,ATSDPNSATGEAF
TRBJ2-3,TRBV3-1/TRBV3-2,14,ASSQWDRYPADTQY
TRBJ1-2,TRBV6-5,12,ASSPAGTGYGYT
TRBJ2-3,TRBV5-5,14,ASTKQRGQSTDTQY
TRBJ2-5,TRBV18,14,ASSPFSGTLTKTQY
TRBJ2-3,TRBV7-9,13,ASSFVTGRADTQY
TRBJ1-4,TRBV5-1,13,ASSSARGRDEKLF
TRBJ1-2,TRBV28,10,ASRGRLYGYT
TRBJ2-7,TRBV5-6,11,ASSGGRAYEQY
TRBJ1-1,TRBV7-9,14,ASSLALQPMNTEAF
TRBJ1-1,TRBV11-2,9,ATSAVTEAF
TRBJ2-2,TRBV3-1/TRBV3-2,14,ASSFWGQGNTGELF
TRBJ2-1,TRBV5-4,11,ASSGVAGNEQF
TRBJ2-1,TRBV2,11,ASSDPGLVEQF
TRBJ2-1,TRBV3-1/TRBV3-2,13,ASSQNSRSYNEQF
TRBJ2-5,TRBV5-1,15,ASSLAPGSGGQETQY
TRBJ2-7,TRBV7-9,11,ASSFLGAHEQY
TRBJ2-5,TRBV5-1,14,ASSLGTSGRGETQY
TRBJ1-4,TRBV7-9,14,ASSLVQGTGNEKLF
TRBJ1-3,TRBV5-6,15,ASSLGGGDLSGNTIY
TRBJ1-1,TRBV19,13,ASSMAQIRLTEAF
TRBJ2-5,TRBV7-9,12,ASSFGTEKETQY
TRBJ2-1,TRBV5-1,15,ASSLNEGRSSYNEQF
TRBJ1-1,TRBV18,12,ASSPAVTNTEAF
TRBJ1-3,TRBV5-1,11,ASTISEGTDLY
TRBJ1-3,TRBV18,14,ASSPIHEYSGNTIY
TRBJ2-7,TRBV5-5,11,ASNFPSSYEQY
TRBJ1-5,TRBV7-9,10,ASSLDRGTQH
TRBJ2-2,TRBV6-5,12,ASSPQGAGGELF
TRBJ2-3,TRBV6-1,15,ASSEGRLREGTDTQY
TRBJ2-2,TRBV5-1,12,ASSSTGGSGELF
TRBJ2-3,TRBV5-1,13,ASSNSFTGTDTQY
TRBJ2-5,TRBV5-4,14,ASSWNPGTGKETQY
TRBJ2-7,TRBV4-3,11,ASSRASGYEQY
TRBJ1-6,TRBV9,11,ASSGQGYSPLH
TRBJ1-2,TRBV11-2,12,ASSSSQSMGGYT
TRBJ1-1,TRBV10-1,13,ASSEVGTGHTEAF
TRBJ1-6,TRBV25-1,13,ASSAGTGSNSPLH
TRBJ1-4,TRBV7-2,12,ASSLVTGTEKLF